The 22 T cell receptor beta chains below were found in one sample sequenced in a study of cytomegalovirus exposure and HLA in healthy donors. A multiplex PCR was run with 60 Vbeta primers and 13 Jbeta primers. Assay: immunoSEQ multiplex PCR; the TCRdb copy retains only in-frame clones and omits some. The clone table shows approximately 110,000 clones, with the ten largest holding roughly 1%. Sequencing was done on a sample of PBMCs. The origin of the receptors is a man in his late teens or twenties in good health and CMV-seronegative.

The chain combines TRBV7-8 with TRBJ2-7; D possibly corresponds to TRBD2 (6 bases). CDR1 SGHVS and CDR2 FQNEAQ come from the germline V gene. Trimming took off 10 bases at V and 4 bases at J, with 14 bases between the two ends. The CDR3 sequence is 12 residues long. The CDR3 protein is CATETSRYEQYF. DNA of the CDR3: TGTGCCACGGAGACTAGTAGATACGAGCAGTACTTC.

V usage is TRBV28 and J usage is TRBJ2-4; a possible D gene is TRBD2 (7 bases). The CDR3 covers 13 residues. V was clipped by 11 bases and J by 3 bases, with 14 bases between them. Germline CDR1 reads MDHEN; CDR2 reads SYDVKM. The CDR3 DNA reads TGTGCCTCAGAGGGGGGGGACAAAAACATTCAGTACTTC. This encodes CASEGGDKNIQYF.

The V gene is TRBV6-5, the J gene TRBJ1-2; 8 nucleotides line up with TRBD1. The CDR3 is 15 residues long. The germline CDR1 and CDR2 sequences are MNHEY and SVGAGI. The V gene end was trimmed by 5 bases and the J gene end by 7 bases; junction bases not matched to a gene: 12. The CDR3 region is CASSTDTGGLTGYTF. CDR3 DNA: TGTGCCAGCAGTACGGATACAGGGGGTTTAACTGGCTACACCTTC.

The chain recombines TRBV7-9 with TRBJ2-5, with 9 bases fitting TRBD1. TRBJ2-7 matches the DNA end more closely, so the J call is doubtful. Germline V gene sequence: CDR1 SEHNR, CDR2 FQNEAQ (reference sequence). The CDR3 totals 16 residues. CDR3 amino acids: CASNPSPGQGSYEQYF. The CDR3 coding sequence is TGTGCCAGTAATCCCTCTCCGGGACAGGGTTCCTACGAGCAGTACTTC.

The chain joins TRBV2 to TRBJ1-1; possible D gene TRBD1, 5 bases. This CDR3 contains 12 residues. Between the trimmed V and J ends, which lost 0 bases and 7 bases, there was a span of 6 bases. CDR1 is SNHLY and CDR2 is FYNNEI in the germline V gene. The CDR3 sequence: CASSEAGGEAFF. The CDR3 nucleotides are TGTGCCAGCAGTGAAGCCGGGGGTGAAGCTTTCTTT.

The chain employs TRBV4-1 and TRBJ2-7, with D possibly TRBD1 on 6 matching bases. The CDR3 has 13 amino acids. In germline, CDR1 is MGHRA, CDR2 YSYEKL. Trimming removed 1 base from V and 2 bases from J, with 6 bases in between. DNA for the CDR3: TGCGCCAGCAGCCAAGCAGGGGCCTACGAGCAGTACTTC. It encodes CASSQAGAYEQYF.

The chain carries TRBV7-2 and TRBJ1-2; possible D gene TRBD1, 6 bases. The CDR3 covers 15 residues. Trimming shortened V by 2 bases and J by 3 bases, and 13 bases separated the two germline ends. Germline values: CDR1 SGHTA, CDR2 FQGNSA. CDR3 in amino acids: CASSLLQGDDYGYTF. CDR3 DNA: TGTGCCAGCAGCTTACTACAGGGAGATGACTATGGCTACACCTTC.

The rearrangement joins TRBV5-4 to TRBJ1-1; maybe TRBD1 (5 bases). With 1 base removed from V and 3 bases from J, the gap between germline ends came to 10 bases. CDR3 size: 14 residues. Germline lookup yields CDR1 SGHNT and CDR2 YYREEE (reference sequence). The CDR3, as DNA: TGTGCCAGCAGCTTGAGGGGTCCCGACACTGAAGCTTTCTTT. Translating gives CASSLRGPDTEAFF.

The chain is built from TRBV15 and TRBJ2-7; perhaps TRBD2 as D (5 bases). CDR1 is LNHNV and CDR2 is YYDKDF in the germline V gene (reference sequence). This CDR3 has 14 residues. V lost 5 bases and J lost 4, with 15 bases in between. CDR3 sequence: CATSSAGVGYEQYF. The CDR3 bases are TGTGCCACCAGCTCTGCCGGGGTTGGGTACGAGCAGTACTTC.

The gene calls are TRBV6-5 and TRBJ1-5; TRBD1 matches at 9 bases. Germline trimming cut 2 bases from V and 5 bases from J; bases unmatched to any gene: 4. CDR3 length equals 15 residues. Germline loops: CDR1 MNHEY, CDR2 SVGAGI. The CDR3 is CASSYGTGRDQPQHF. The CDR3 DNA follows: TGTGCCAGCAGTTACGGGACAGGGAGGGATCAGCCCCAGCATTTT.

V and J are TRBV19 and TRBJ2-3, with 7 bases fitting TRBD2. CDR3 size: 16 residues. J was trimmed by 3 bases and V by 4 bases; bases with no gene match: 10. Germline CDR1 is LNHDA and CDR2 is SQIVND (reference sequence). CDR3 amino acids: CASSSGRAPRTDTQYF. The CDR3 nucleotides are TGTGCCAGTAGTAGTGGGAGGGCCCCGAGAACAGATACGCAGTATTTT.

V is TRBV18 and J is TRBJ2-7, with D uncertain. V lost 3 bases to trimming and J lost 5 bases, with 8 bases between them. The CDR3 runs to 12 residues. Germline assignment: CDR1 KGHSH and CDR2 LQKENI. The CDR3 DNA follows: TGTGCCAGCTCACCTCAAACGGACGAGCAGTACTTC. Residues: CASSPQTDEQYF.

The chain employs TRBV27 and TRBJ2-1, with 8 bases matching TRBD2. Germline trimming cut 6 bases from V and 6 bases from J; bases unmatched to any gene: 7. The germline gives CDR1 MNHEY, CDR2 SMNVEV (reference sequence). There are 14 residues in the CDR3. In nucleotides, the CDR3 is TGTGCCAGCAGACCGGGACTAGAAGGCAATGAGCAGTTCTTC. Its translation is CASRPGLEGNEQFF.

V gene TRBV28 combines with J gene TRBJ1-1, with 10 bases matching TRBD1. The CDR3 runs 13 residues. Unmatched junction bases numbered 0, after V lost 5 bases and J lost 3 bases. Per the germline V gene, CDR1 is MDHEN and CDR2 is SYDVKM. The CDR3 nucleotides are TGTGCCAGCAGTGGGACAGGGGACACTGAAGCTTTCTTT. As protein: CASSGTGDTEAFF. Based on the CDR3 plus reference TRBV28 and TRBJ1-1, the full variable domain is DVKVTQSSRYLVKRTGEKVFLECVQDMDHENMFWYRQDPGLGLRLIYFSYDVKMKEKGDIPEGYSVSREKKERFSLILESASTNQTSMYLCASSGTGDTEAFFGQGTRLTVV.

The genes are TRBV19 and TRBJ2-6; tentatively, D is TRBD2 (5 bases). V dropped 3 bases and J dropped 0 bases, with 12 bases sitting between them. This CDR3 is built from 17 residues. Per germline, CDR1 LNHDA and CDR2 SQIVND (reference sequence). CDR3 loop: CASSMASGLSGANVLTF. CDR3 sequence (DNA): TGTGCCAGTAGTATGGCGAGCGGCCTCTCTGGGGCCAACGTCCTGACTTTC.

The chain couples TRBV28 to TRBJ2-3, with 14 bases that match TRBD2. The CDR3 is made up of 16 amino acids. V shed 4 bases and J 3 bases; nucleotides not matched to a gene: 3. CDR1 and CDR2 (germline): MDHEN, SYDVKM. Here the CDR3 reads CASSSRLAGGTDTQYF. As DNA, the CDR3 is TGTGCCAGCAGTTCCAGACTAGCGGGGGGGACAGATACGCAGTATTTT.

The genes are TRBV28 and TRBJ2-7; the D gene is possibly TRBD2 (5 bases). V dropped 5 bases and J dropped 6 bases, with 23 bases sitting between them. Germline CDR1 and CDR2: MDHEN and SYDVKM. CDR3 length: 16 residues. The CDR3 is CASSLRTPKYPVEQYF. The CDR3 DNA reads as TGTGCCAGCAGTCTCCGGACTCCCAAGTACCCGGTCGAGCAGTACTTC.

V and J are TRBV19 and TRBJ2-7, with a weak D call TRBD1 (5 bases). The CDR3 runs to 14 residues. V lost 4 bases and J 6 bases, leaving 16 bases between the germline ends. Germline CDR1 LNHDA, CDR2 SQIVND (reference sequence). CDR3: CASSTHDSFREQYF. In DNA form, the CDR3 reads TGTGCCAGTAGTACCCATGACAGTTTTCGCGAGCAGTACTTC.

The gene calls are TRBV5-1 and TRBJ1-2; the D is unclear. Germline CDR1 SGHRS, CDR2 YFSETQ. The V gene lost 0 bases and the J gene lost 4 bases, with 7 bases spanning the gap. The CDR3 extends over 13 amino acids. This chain's CDR3 is CASSLAAAYGYTF. CDR3 nucleotide sequence: TGCGCCAGCAGCTTGGCGGCGGCCTATGGCTACACCTTC.

V gene TRBV18 combines with J gene TRBJ1-3, with 10 nucleotides matching TRBD1. Trimming removed 3 bases from V and 1 base from J; junction bases left unmatched: 6. Germline V lookup: CDR1 KGHSH, CDR2 LQKENI. The CDR3 runs to 17 residues. In DNA form, the CDR3 reads TGTGCCAGCTCACCGATCGGACAGGGGGGTTCTGGAAACACCATATATTTT. It specifies CASSPIGQGGSGNTIYF. Combining the CDR3 with reference TRBV18 and TRBJ1-3 gives the whole variable domain NAGVMQNPRHLVRRRGQEARLRCSPMKGHSHVYWYRQLPEEGLKFMVYLQKENIIDESGMPKERFSAEFPKEGPSILRIQQVVRGDSAAYFCASSPIGQGGSGNTIYFGEGSWLTVV.

V and J are TRBV7-2 and TRBJ1-5, with D hard to call. Trimming shortened V by 5 bases and J by 0 bases, and 5 bases separated the two germline ends. CDR1 and CDR2 from the germline V gene are SGHTA and FQGNSA. This CDR3 has 13 residues. CDR3 nucleotides: TGTGCCAGCAGCCGTTATAGCAATCAGCCCCAGCATTTT. It specifies CASSRYSNQPQHF.

V usage is TRBV7-2 and J usage is TRBJ2-7; unclear D gene. From germline, CDR1 is SGHTA and CDR2 FQGNSA. The CDR3 runs 17 residues. Trimming removed 1 base from V and 0 bases from J, with 16 bases in between. Here the CDR3 reads CASSLDGYGFRSYEQYF. The CDR3 nucleotides read TGTGCCAGCAGCTTAGACGGGTACGGGTTCCGCTCCTACGAGCAGTACTTC.